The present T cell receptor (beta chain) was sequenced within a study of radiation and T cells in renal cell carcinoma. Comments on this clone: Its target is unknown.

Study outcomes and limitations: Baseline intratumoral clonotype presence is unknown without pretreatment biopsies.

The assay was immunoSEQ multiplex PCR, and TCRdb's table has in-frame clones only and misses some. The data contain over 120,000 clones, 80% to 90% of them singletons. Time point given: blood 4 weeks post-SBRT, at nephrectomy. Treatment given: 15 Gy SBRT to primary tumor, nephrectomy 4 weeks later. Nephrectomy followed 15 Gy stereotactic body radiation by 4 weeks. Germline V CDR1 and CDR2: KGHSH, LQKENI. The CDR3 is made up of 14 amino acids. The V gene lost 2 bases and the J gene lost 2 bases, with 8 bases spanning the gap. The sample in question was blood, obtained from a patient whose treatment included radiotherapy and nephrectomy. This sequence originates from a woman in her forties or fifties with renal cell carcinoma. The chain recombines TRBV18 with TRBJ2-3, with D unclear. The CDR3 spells CASSPNFNTDTQYF. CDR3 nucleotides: TGTGCCAGCTCACCAAACTTTAACACAGATACGCAGTATTTT.